The clone carrying this T cell receptor beta chain was counted only a few times. What it recognizes is unknown. This entry comes from a study of identical twins. Study-wide results and caveats: Part of the zero-insertion signal could reflect confounding by invariant MAIT and iNKT cells.

The CDR3 is made up of 12 amino acids. Trimming took 0 bases from V and 7 from J, leaving 4 bases between them. The germline V gene has CDR1 SGHRS and CDR2 YFSETQ. TCRdb itself ran the 5' RACE reads through MiXCR, one entry per CDR3 protein. The table lists about 200,000 distinct CDR3 sequences, approximately 15% of them singletons. In addition, the sample was reused for a study of T cells expressing NK-cell markers.

This clonotype originated in a woman aged 18-29 years in good health. This chain joins TRBV5-1 and TRBJ2-2, with D unclear. Sequencing used CD8+ T cells sorted from blood. CDR3 sequence reads: CASSLDGGELFF. CDR3 sequence (DNA): TGCGCCAGCAGCTTGGATGGCGGGGAGCTGTTTTTT.